These 29 T cell receptor beta chains were all obtained from the same sample, sequenced in a study of blood T cell repertoires in COVID-19. Produced via immunoSEQ multiplex PCR; TCRdb's table is partial and in-frame only. This table holds about 140,000 clones, 77% found once. Sequenced: peripheral blood. These TCRs come from a woman in her 50s with active or convalescent COVID-19.

This clone was counted only a few times. The chain couples TRBV6-6 to TRBJ1-5; the match to TRBD1 covers 8 bases. The CDR3 spans 14 residues. Unmatched junction bases numbered 6, after V lost 6 bases and J lost 5 bases. Germline values: CDR1 MNHNY, CDR2 SVGAGI (reference sequence). This chain's CDR3 is CASRITGGDQPQHF. DNA of the CDR3: TGTGCCAGCAGGATCACAGGGGGAGATCAGCCCCAGCATTTT.

The V gene is TRBV28, the J gene TRBJ2-7; weak D call: TRBD1 (5 bases). V lost 5 bases and J 6 bases, leaving 14 bases between the germline ends. Germline values: CDR1 MDHEN, CDR2 SYDVKM. The length of the CDR3 is 13 residues. Here the CDR3 reads CASSPSGSGEQYF. The CDR3 DNA follows: TGTGCCAGCAGTCCGTCAGGGTCGGGCGAGCAGTACTTC.

The chain uses TRBV7-2 and TRBJ2-4, with D possibly being TRBD1 (5 bases). Germline V gives CDR1 SGHTA, CDR2 FQGNSA. The CDR3 contains 16 residues. V lost 2 bases and J lost 0, with 11 bases in between. The CDR3 DNA reads TGTGCCAGCAGCTTACAGGGAACTTTAGCCAAAAACATTCAGTACTTC. Protein sequence: CASSLQGTLAKNIQYF.

The V and J genes are TRBV5-1 and TRBJ2-7, with 8 bases lining up with TRBD1. This CDR3 is built from 12 residues. Germline CDR1 SGHRS, CDR2 YFSETQ. The junction had 9 bases not matched to a gene; V was cut back by 4 bases and J by 12 bases. Here the CDR3 reads CASSVGQGGSYF. In DNA, the CDR3 is TGCGCCAGCAGCGTAGGACAGGGTGGTTCGTACTTC.

The V gene is TRBV6-1, the J gene TRBJ1-5; TRBD1 agrees at 8 bases. Losses at the gene ends were 3 bases for V and 7 bases for J; bases not matched to a gene: 11. CDR3 length: 16 amino acids. Per germline, CDR1 MNHNS and CDR2 SASEGT. CDR3 coding DNA: TGTGCCAGCAGTGAGGCCTGGACAGGGTTTAGACAGCCCCAGCATTTT. Its protein is CASSEAWTGFRQPQHF.

V gene TRBV13 combines with J gene TRBJ2-1, with 11 bases that match TRBD2. J was trimmed by 8 bases and V by 5 bases; bases with no gene match: 11. The germline V gene has CDR1 PRHDT and CDR2 FYEKMQ (reference sequence). The CDR3 runs to 16 residues. The CDR3 DNA reads TGTGCCAGCAGCCCCCCCCTAGCGGGAGGCGTCGATGAGCAGTTCTTC. Encoded protein: CASSPPLAGGVDEQFF.

This clone came up a few times. The rearrangement uses TRBV11-2 and TRBJ2-3; TRBD2 aligns across 7 bases. Trimming cost V 1 base and J 6 bases; bases outside gene matches: 1. The CDR3 spans 13 residues. Per the germline V gene, CDR1 is SGHAT and CDR2 is FQNNGV. The CDR3 loop is CASSLVLADTQYF. The CDR3 nucleotides read TGTGCCAGCAGCTTAGTACTAGCGGATACGCAGTATTTT.

The V call is TRBV6-5, the J call TRBJ2-7; TRBD2 matches at 12 bases. The CDR3 totals 13 residues. The germline V gene has CDR1 MNHEY and CDR2 SVGAGI. The V segment lost 6 bases and the J segment 4 bases; nucleotides outside the gene matches: 1. This chain's CDR3 is CASRTSGGYEQYF. CDR3 DNA sequence: TGTGCCAGCAGGACTAGCGGGGGTTACGAGCAGTACTTC.

V usage is TRBV4-2 and J usage is TRBJ2-2; TRBD2 matches at 8 bases. CDR3 length: 16 amino acids. Germline loops: CDR1 LGHNA, CDR2 YNFKEQ. V shed 0 bases and J 3 bases; nucleotides not matched to a gene: 3. The CDR3 protein is CASSQDRGGDTGELFF. The CDR3 DNA is TGTGCCAGCAGCCAAGATCGGGGGGGAGACACCGGGGAGCTGTTTTTT.

The rearrangement uses TRBV15 and TRBJ1-3, with TRBD1 identical over 8 bases. V was clipped by 5 bases and J by 0 bases; unmatched bases: 6. This CDR3 contains 16 residues. Germline V gene sequence: CDR1 LNHNV, CDR2 YYDKDF (reference sequence). The CDR3 loop reads CATSYPGGPSGNTIYF. The DNA of the CDR3 is TGTGCCACCAGCTATCCAGGGGGCCCCTCTGGAAACACCATATATTTT. The full variable domain, completed using reference TRBV15 and TRBJ1-3, is DAMVIQNPRYQVTQFGKPVTLSCSQTLNHNVMYWYQQKSSQAPKLLFHYYDKDFNNEADTPDNFQSRRPNTSFCFLDIRSPGLGDTAMYLCATSYPGGPSGNTIYFGEGSWLTVV.

The gene calls are TRBV2 and TRBJ2-7; D is uncertain. Trimming left V 2 bases short and J 5 bases short, with 16 bases between. Germline V gene data show CDR1 as SNHLY and CDR2 as FYNNEI. The CDR3 is 15 residues long. The CDR3 sequence: CASSELSPRVDEQYF. Here the CDR3 DNA reads TGTGCCAGCAGTGAATTGTCACCGAGAGTGGACGAGCAGTACTTC.

The chain carries TRBV29-1 and TRBJ2-7; 9 nucleotides align to TRBD1. This CDR3 region has 15 residues. Germline trimming cut 5 bases from V and 2 bases from J; bases unmatched to any gene: 10. The germline V gene encodes CDR1 SQVTM and CDR2 ANQGSEA. Here the CDR3 reads CSVHPGQGPPYEQYF. CDR3 sequence (DNA): TGCAGCGTTCACCCGGGACAGGGTCCTCCCTACGAGCAGTACTTC.

The chain links TRBV7-9 to TRBJ2-3, with a tentative D call TRBD1 (6 bases). Trimming removed 5 bases at V and 2 bases at J, with 17 bases between. Germline assignment: CDR1 SEHNR and CDR2 FQNEAQ (reference sequence). CDR3 size: 16 residues. The chain's CDR3 is CASSRPGWDNTDTQYF. The CDR3 nucleotides are TGTGCCAGCAGCCGCCCCGGGTGGGACAACACAGATACGCAGTATTTT.

V and J are TRBV19 and TRBJ1-1; 8 bases match TRBD1. There are 13 residues in the CDR3. Per germline, CDR1 LNHDA and CDR2 SQIVND (reference sequence). Losses at the gene ends were 5 bases for V and 1 base for J; bases not matched to a gene: 0. This CDR3 is CASSQGANTEAFF. The CDR3 nucleotides read TGTGCCAGTAGTCAGGGGGCGAACACTGAAGCTTTCTTT.

The chain recombines TRBV11-1 with TRBJ2-7; D possibly corresponds to TRBD1 (6 bases). Germline values: CDR1 SGHAT, CDR2 FQDESV (reference sequence). The V and J ends lost 3 bases and 3 bases respectively, with 15 bases between them. The CDR3 length is 15 residues. The CDR3 coding sequence is TGTGCCAGCAGCTTGGGGGCAGGGAAAAACTACGAGCAGTACTTC. It codes for CASSLGAGKNYEQYF.

This sequence joins TRBV6-5 and TRBJ2-7; 8 bases line up with TRBD2. Trimming cost V 0 bases and J 2 bases; bases outside gene matches: 3. Germline V gives CDR1 MNHEY, CDR2 SVGAGI. The CDR3 has 15 amino acids. The CDR3 nucleotides are TGTGCCAGCAGTTACTCGTTAGCGGGACCCTACGAGCAGTACTTC. Residues: CASSYSLAGPYEQYF.

The chain joins TRBV6-1 to TRBJ1-1; maybe TRBD1 (6 bases). V lost 0 bases, J lost 3 bases, and 11 bases lay in between. Germline-derived CDR1 and CDR2 are MNHNS and SASEGT. This CDR3 is 15 amino acids long. CDR3 sequence: CASSEAKTGYTEAFF. The CDR3 DNA sequence: TGTGCCAGCAGTGAAGCAAAAACAGGGTACACTGAAGCTTTCTTT.

V is TRBV2 and J is TRBJ2-6; D unresolved. CDR1 is SNHLY and CDR2 is FYNNEI in the germline V gene. This CDR3 has 13 residues. V gave up 4 bases and J gave up 3 bases, with 4 bases separating them. Here the CDR3 DNA reads TGTGCCAGCAGTGTCGGTGGGGCCAACGTCCTGACTTTC. It yields the protein CASSVGGANVLTF.

The chain joins TRBV5-5 to TRBJ2-1, with D perhaps TRBD1 (6 bases). V dropped 3 bases and J dropped 6 bases, with 16 bases sitting between them. This CDR3 region has 15 residues. Germline CDR1 SGHKS, CDR2 YYEKEE (reference sequence). The DNA of the CDR3 is TGTGCCAGCAGCTCGCAGGGGCAAGGGATCAATGAGCAGTTCTTC. It encodes CASSSQGQGINEQFF.

The chain employs TRBV28 and TRBJ1-2; D is unclear. The CDR3 has 16 residues. The germline gives CDR1 MDHEN, CDR2 SYDVKM. V was pared by 6 bases and J by 5 bases, with 22 bases between. The CDR3 DNA follows: TGTGCCAGCAGCCTCCCCGTCGGCACGGGGAGGTATGGCTACACCTTC. Its protein product is CASSLPVGTGRYGYTF.

The V and J genes are TRBV2 and TRBJ1-2, with a tentative D call TRBD1 (5 bases). The V and J ends lost 8 bases and 6 bases respectively, with 19 bases between them. The germline gives CDR1 SNHLY, CDR2 FYNNEI. The CDR3 sequence is 14 residues long. The CDR3 DNA reads as TGTGCCAGCTTTTGGGCAGGGCAAGGTCATGGCTACACCTTC. Its protein is CASFWAGQGHGYTF.

The chain carries TRBV7-3 and TRBJ2-1, with D possibly matching TRBD1 (5 bases). V was clipped by 2 bases and J by 8 bases, with 10 bases between them. Per the germline V gene, CDR1 is SGHTA and CDR2 is FQGTGA. The CDR3 extends over 13 amino acids. The CDR3 bases are TGTGCCAGCAGCTTAGGCCAGGGCGATGAGCAGTTCTTC. Translation gives CASSLGQGDEQFF.

The chain has TRBV6-5 and TRBJ1-1, with TRBD1 matching 7 bases. CDR3 length equals 14 residues. J was trimmed by 2 bases and V by 6 bases; bases with no gene match: 6. Germline-derived CDR1 and CDR2 are MNHEY and SVGAGI. The CDR3 region is CASRDRRKNTEAFF. The CDR3 coding sequence is TGTGCCAGCAGGGACAGGCGTAAAAACACTGAAGCTTTCTTT.

V is TRBV5-1 and J is TRBJ2-3; D unresolved. V gave up 0 bases and J gave up 4 bases, with 6 bases separating them. This CDR3 region has 13 residues. From germline, CDR1 is SGHRS and CDR2 YFSETQ. CDR3 DNA: TGCGCCAGCAGCTTGGACAACGCAGATACGCAGTATTTT. Translation gives CASSLDNADTQYF.

The V and J genes are TRBV4-2 and TRBJ1-2; 8 bases match TRBD1. The CDR3 runs to 16 residues. Germline-derived CDR1 and CDR2 are LGHNA and YNFKEQ. V was clipped by 3 bases and J by 3 bases; unmatched bases: 9. In nucleotides, the CDR3 is TGTGCCAGCAGCCAGGTAGACAGGGGAGGTGACTATGGCTACACCTTC. Translating gives CASSQVDRGGDYGYTF.

The chain links TRBV27 to TRBJ2-5; a possible D gene is TRBD2 (6 bases). Deletions cut 1 base from V and 4 bases from J, with 13 bases between. This CDR3 is 15 amino acids long. Germline V gene lookup returns CDR1 MNHEY and CDR2 SMNVEV (reference sequence). Here the CDR3 reads CASSLYRDGGETQYF. The CDR3 DNA reads as TGTGCCAGCAGTTTATATCGGGACGGGGGAGAGACCCAGTACTTC.

The rearrangement joins TRBV5-1 to TRBJ2-3, with 10 bases aligning to TRBD1. Looked up from germline, CDR1 is SGHRS and CDR2 is YFSETQ. The length of the CDR3 is 16 residues. With 0 bases clipped from V and 4 bases from J, the junction kept 5 bases outside the gene matches. CDR3 bases: TGCGCCAGCAGCTTGGCCGGAGGGACAGGGGCAGATACGCAGTATTTT. Protein product: CASSLAGGTGADTQYF.

This clone was detected once. This CDR3 reads CASSLDGATNEKLFF. CDR3 nucleotide sequence: TGCGCCAGCAGCTTGGACGGAGCAACTAATGAAAAACTGTTTTTT. V is TRBV5-1 and J is TRBJ1-4, with unresolved D. V was pared by 0 bases and J by 0 bases, with 6 bases between. The CDR3 is made up of 15 amino acids. The germline V gene encodes CDR1 SGHRS and CDR2 YFSETQ. Drawing the rest from reference TRBV5-1 and TRBJ1-4, the complete variable domain is KAGVTQTPRYLIKTRGQQVTLSCSPISGHRSVSWYQQTPGQGLQFLFEYFSETQRNKGNFPGRFSGRQFSNSRSEMNVSTLELGDSALYLCASSLDGATNEKLFFGSGTQLSVL.

The table lists this clone with a count of one. This chain connects TRBV19 to TRBJ1-3; TRBD1 agrees at 7 bases. This CDR3 is 13 amino acids long. Trimming took 9 bases from V and 1 from J; bases not matched to a gene: 3. Germline V CDR1 and CDR2: LNHDA, SQIVND (reference sequence). CDR3 in DNA: TGTGCCAGCTCGACAGGGTCTGGAAACACCATATATTTT. Encoded protein: CASSTGSGNTIYF. The whole variable domain, filled in from reference TRBV19 and TRBJ1-3, reads DGGITQSPKYLFRKEGQNVTLSCEQNLNHDAMYWYRQDPGQGLRLIYYSQIVNDFQKGDIAEGYSVSREKKESFPLTVTSAQKNPTAFYLCASSTGSGNTIYFGEGSWLTVV.